The 12 T cell receptor beta chains reported below all come from one sample, sequenced in a study of cytomegalovirus exposure and HLA in healthy donors. This PCR relied on a set of 60 Vbeta primers and 13 Jbeta primers. Clones were sequenced by immunoSEQ multiplex PCR, and TCRdb holds only the in-frame ones, with some missing. The sample lists 180,000 or so clones, about 80% occurring once. The sequenced sample was PBMCs. Receptor source: a man between 40 and 49 years old in good health and CMV-seropositive.

In this sample, this clone turned up a few times. V usage is TRBV15 and J usage is TRBJ1-5; TRBD1 might be the D (5 bases). The germline V gene encodes CDR1 LNHNV and CDR2 YYDKDF (reference sequence). The CDR3 covers 15 residues. V was pared by 0 bases and J by 1 base, with 7 bases between. The CDR3: CATSRDSGSNQPQHF. CDR3 in DNA: TGTGCCACCAGCAGAGATTCAGGGAGCAATCAGCCCCAGCATTTT.

V is TRBV19 and J is TRBJ2-2; D possibly corresponds to TRBD2 (5 bases). V was shortened by 3 bases and J by 6 bases, with 8 bases between the two germline ends. This CDR3 has 13 residues. Per germline, CDR1 LNHDA and CDR2 SQIVND (reference sequence). The CDR3 loop reads CASSMEVPGELFF. The CDR3 nucleotides are TGTGCCAGTAGTATGGAGGTTCCCGGGGAGCTGTTTTTT.

Here the CDR3 reads CASSVQGRLSYEQYF. The CDR3 region has the DNA TGTGCCAGCAGTGTACAGGGTCGACTATCCTACGAGCAGTACTTC. The genes are TRBV2 and TRBJ2-7, with D tentatively TRBD1 (6 bases). The germline V and J ends were trimmed by 4 bases and 1 base, with 14 bases remaining between them. CDR3 length: 15 residues. The germline V gene encodes CDR1 SNHLY and CDR2 FYNNEI.

The CDR3 DNA sequence: TGTGCCAGCTCACCACTCGACCCGGGACAGGGCCTAGGCTACACCTTC. Its translation is CASSPLDPGQGLGYTF. The chain has TRBV18 and TRBJ1-2, with 9 bases that match TRBD1. Germline values: CDR1 KGHSH, CDR2 LQKENI. This CDR3 spans 16 amino acids. The V and J ends lost 1 base and 8 bases, in that order; junction bases with no gene match: 11.

This chain connects TRBV27 to TRBJ2-7; 7 bases are shared with TRBD2. Germline V gene sequence: CDR1 MNHEY, CDR2 SMNVEV (reference sequence). This CDR3 contains 16 residues. Trimming removed 6 bases from V and 0 bases from J; junction bases left unmatched: 11. The CDR3 coding sequence is TGTGCCAGCAGAATTACTAGCGCCCAAAGCTCCTACGAGCAGTACTTC. This sequence encodes CASRITSAQSSYEQYF.

In DNA, the CDR3 is TGTGCCAGCAGTGAAAGTCTAGCGGAATACTACGAGCAGTACTTC. It specifies CASSESLAEYYEQYF. The chain uses TRBV6-1 and TRBJ2-7; 7 positions agree with TRBD2. V was pared by 2 bases and J by 3 bases, with 7 bases of the junction left unmatched. Per germline, CDR1 MNHNS and CDR2 SASEGT. The CDR3 totals 15 residues.

The genes are TRBV19 and TRBJ1-2, with D possibly TRBD1 on 5 matching bases. Germline loops: CDR1 LNHDA, CDR2 SQIVND (reference sequence). The CDR3 has 12 residues. Trimming pared 7 bases from V and 6 bases from J, leaving 12 bases between. The CDR3 spells CASTGRADGYTF. In DNA, the CDR3 is TGTGCCAGTACTGGCAGGGCGGATGGCTACACCTTC.

The rearrangement joins TRBV7-2 to TRBJ2-2; D is undetermined. Per the germline V gene, CDR1 is SGHTA and CDR2 is FQGNSA. The CDR3 loop spans 12 amino acids. Trimming pared 5 bases from V and 1 base from J, leaving 2 bases between. The CDR3 bases are TGTGCCAGCAGCCTGAACACCGGGGAGCTGTTTTTT. Translating it yields CASSLNTGELFF. The variable domain in full, with the rest retrieved from reference TRBV7-2 and TRBJ2-2, is GAGVSQSPSNKVTEKGKDVELRCDPISGHTALYWYRQSLGQGLEFLIYFQGNSAPDKSGLPSDRFSAERTGGSVSTLTIQRTQQEDSAVYLCASSLNTGELFFGEGSRLTVL.

Points on this clone: The same CDR3 also results from other DNA sequences found in this sample. The chain carries TRBV9 and TRBJ1-2, with D maybe TRBD1 (5 bases). V was trimmed by 4 bases and J by 2 bases, leaving 9 bases between them. The CDR3 is made up of 13 amino acids. Per the germline V gene, CDR1 is SGDLS and CDR2 is YYNGEE. The CDR3 loop reads CASSPRQNYGYTF. As DNA, the CDR3 is TGTGCCAGCAGCCCTCGACAGAACTATGGCTACACCTTC.

The chain uses TRBV28 and TRBJ1-5, with 7 bases lining up with TRBD1. The J segment lost 0 bases and the V segment lost 4 bases, leaving 3 bases of the junction unmatched. Per germline, CDR1 MDHEN and CDR2 SYDVKM. The CDR3 totals 15 residues. CDR3 DNA: TGTGCCAGCAGTTCGGGACAGCTTAGCAATCAGCCCCAGCATTTT. This sequence encodes CASSSGQLSNQPQHF.

V gene TRBV19 combines with J gene TRBJ1-5, with unresolved D. V lost 7 bases to trimming and J lost 6 bases, with 16 bases between them. Germline CDR1 is LNHDA and CDR2 is SQIVND (reference sequence). This CDR3 region has 14 residues. The CDR3 sequence: CASTVGKSFQPQHF. In nucleotides, the CDR3 is TGTGCCAGTACGGTGGGCAAGTCCTTTCAGCCCCAGCATTTT.

The rearrangement uses TRBV11-3 and TRBJ2-3; 13 positions agree with TRBD2. CDR3 length: 16 amino acids. Germline V gene sequence: CDR1 SGHNT, CDR2 YENEEA. V lost 5 bases to trimming and J lost 5 bases; unmatched junction nucleotides: 7. CDR3 nucleotides: TGTGCCAGCAGCGGAGAGACTAGCGGGAGGTTAGATACGCAGTATTTT. Translated, it gives CASSGETSGRLDTQYF.